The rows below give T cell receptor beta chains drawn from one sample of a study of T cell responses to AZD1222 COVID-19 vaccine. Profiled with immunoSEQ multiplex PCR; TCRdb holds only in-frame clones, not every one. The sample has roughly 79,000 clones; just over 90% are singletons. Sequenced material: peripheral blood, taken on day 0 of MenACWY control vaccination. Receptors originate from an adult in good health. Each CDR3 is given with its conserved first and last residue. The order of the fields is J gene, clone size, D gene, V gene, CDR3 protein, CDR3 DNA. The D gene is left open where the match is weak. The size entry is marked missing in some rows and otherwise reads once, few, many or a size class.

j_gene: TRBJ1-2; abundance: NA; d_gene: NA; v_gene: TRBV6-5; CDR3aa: CASSLTVLDGYTF; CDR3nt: TGTGCCAGCAGTTTGACTGTGTTGGATGGCTACACCTTC
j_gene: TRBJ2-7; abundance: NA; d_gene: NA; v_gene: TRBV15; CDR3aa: CATSRDSPGDEQYF; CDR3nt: TGTGCCACCAGCAGAGATAGCCCAGGGGACGAGCAGTACTTC
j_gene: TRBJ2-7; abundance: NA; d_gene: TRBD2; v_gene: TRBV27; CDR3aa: CASTGTSGRAIVYEQYF; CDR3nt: TGTGCCAGCACCGGGACTAGCGGGAGAGCTATAGTCTACGAGCAGTACTTC
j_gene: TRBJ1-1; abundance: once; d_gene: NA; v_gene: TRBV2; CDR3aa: CASSVPKGPPNTEAFF; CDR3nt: TGTGCCAGCAGTGTTCCGAAGGGGCCCCCGAACACTGAAGCTTTCTTT
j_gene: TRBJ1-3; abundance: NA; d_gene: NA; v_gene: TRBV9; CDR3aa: CASSVAPGSGNTIYF; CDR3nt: TGTGCCAGCAGCGTAGCCCCCGGGTCTGGAAACACCATATATTTT
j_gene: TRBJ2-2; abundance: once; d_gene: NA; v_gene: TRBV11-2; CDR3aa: CASSFGRHQGINTGELFF; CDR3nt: TGTGCCAGCAGCTTTGGCCGACACCAGGGAATTAACACCGGGGAGCTGTTTTTT
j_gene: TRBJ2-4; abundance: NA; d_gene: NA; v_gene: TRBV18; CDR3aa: CASSPGVQGKNIQYF; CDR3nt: TGTGCCAGCTCACCGGGTGTCCAGGGGAAAAACATTCAGTACTTC
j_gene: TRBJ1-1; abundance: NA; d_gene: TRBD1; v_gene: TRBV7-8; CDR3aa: CASSLDGRGRSEAFF; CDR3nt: TGTGCCAGCAGCTTAGACGGCAGGGGGCGGTCTGAAGCTTTCTTT
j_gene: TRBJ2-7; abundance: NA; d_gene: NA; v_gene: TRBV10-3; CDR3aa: CAISDGQGIIYEQYF; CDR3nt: TGTGCCATCAGTGACGGGCAGGGGATCATCTACGAGCAGTACTTC
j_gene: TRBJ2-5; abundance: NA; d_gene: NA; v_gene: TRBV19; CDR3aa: CASSNHGETQYF; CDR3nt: TGTGCCAGTAGTAACCATGGGGAGACCCAGTACTTC
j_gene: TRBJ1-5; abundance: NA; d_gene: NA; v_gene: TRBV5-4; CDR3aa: CASSLSGVGQPQHF; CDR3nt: TGTGCCAGCAGCTTGTCCGGGGTCGGCCAGCCCCAGCATTTT
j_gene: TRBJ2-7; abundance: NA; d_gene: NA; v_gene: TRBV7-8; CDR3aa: CASSLVTGYEQYF; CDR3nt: TGTGCCAGCAGCTTAGTTACAGGTTACGAGCAGTACTTC
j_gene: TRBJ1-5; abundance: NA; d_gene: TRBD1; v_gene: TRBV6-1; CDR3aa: CASSGRQGQGNQPQHF; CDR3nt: TGTGCCAGCAGTGGAAGACAGGGACAGGGCAATCAGCCCCAGCATTTT
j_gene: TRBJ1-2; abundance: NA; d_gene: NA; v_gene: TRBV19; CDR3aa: CASSLGTVANYGYTF; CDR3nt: TGTGCCAGTAGTCTTGGGACGGTAGCTAACTATGGCTACACCTTC
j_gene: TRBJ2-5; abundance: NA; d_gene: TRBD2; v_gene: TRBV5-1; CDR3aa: CASSLAAGGAQETQYF; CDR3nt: TGCGCCAGCAGCTTGGCGGCCGGGGGGGCTCAAGAGACCCAGTACTTC
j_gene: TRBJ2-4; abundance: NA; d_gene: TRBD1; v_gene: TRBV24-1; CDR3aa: CATSDLRDRGDIQYF; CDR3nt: TGTGCCACCAGTGATTTGAGGGACAGGGGGGACATTCAGTACTTC
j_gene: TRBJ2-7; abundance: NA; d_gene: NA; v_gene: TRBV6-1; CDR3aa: CASSENDQYF; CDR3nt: TGTGCCAGCAGTGAAAACGACCAGTACTTC
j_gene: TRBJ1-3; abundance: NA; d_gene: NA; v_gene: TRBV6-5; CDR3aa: CASSYSSDSGNTIYF; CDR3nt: TGTGCCAGCAGTTACTCGTCAGACTCTGGAAACACCATATATTTT
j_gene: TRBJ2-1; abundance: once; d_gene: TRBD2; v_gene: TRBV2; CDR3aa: CASPKRRGSEQFF; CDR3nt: TGTGCCAGCCCAAAGAGGCGGGGGAGTGAGCAGTTCTTC
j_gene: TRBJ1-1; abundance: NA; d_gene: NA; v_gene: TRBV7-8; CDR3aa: CASSPGRANTEAFF; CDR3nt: TGTGCCAGCAGCCCGGGGAGGGCGAACACTGAAGCTTTCTTT
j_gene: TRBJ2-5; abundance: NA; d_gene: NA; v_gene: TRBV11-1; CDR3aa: CASSALETQYF; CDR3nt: TGTGCCAGCAGCGCACTGGAGACCCAGTACTTC
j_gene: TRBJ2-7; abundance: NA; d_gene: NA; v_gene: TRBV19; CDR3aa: CASSIGFSEQYF; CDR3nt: TGTGCCAGTAGTATCGGGTTCAGCGAGCAGTACTTC
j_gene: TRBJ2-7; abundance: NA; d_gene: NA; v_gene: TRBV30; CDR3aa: CAWVSSPHEQYF; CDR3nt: TGTGCCTGGGTTTCCTCCCCCCACGAGCAGTACTTC
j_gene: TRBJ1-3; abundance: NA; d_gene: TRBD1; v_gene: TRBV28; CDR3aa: CASSWGQSSGNTIYF; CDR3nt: TGTGCCAGCAGTTGGGGACAGAGTTCTGGAAACACCATATATTTT
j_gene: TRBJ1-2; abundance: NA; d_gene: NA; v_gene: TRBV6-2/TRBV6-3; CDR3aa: CASSSQYGYTF; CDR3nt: TGTGCCAGCAGTTCACAGTATGGCTACACCTTC
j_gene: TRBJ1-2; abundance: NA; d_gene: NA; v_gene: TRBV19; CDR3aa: CASSPRQLYGYTF; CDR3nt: TGTGCCAGTAGTCCCCGACAGCTATATGGCTACACCTTC
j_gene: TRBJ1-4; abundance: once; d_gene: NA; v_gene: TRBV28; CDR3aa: CASTLGGRLFF; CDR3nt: TGTGCCAGCACCTTGGGGGGCCGCCTGTTTTTT
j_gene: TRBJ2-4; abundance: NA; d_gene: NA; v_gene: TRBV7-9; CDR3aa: CASSLVLPEGGGDIQYF; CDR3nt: TGTGCCAGCAGCTTAGTCCTCCCGGAGGGGGGCGGGGACATTCAGTACTTC
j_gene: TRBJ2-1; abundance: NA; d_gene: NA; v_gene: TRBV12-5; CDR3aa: CASGLDIYEQFF; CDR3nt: TGTGCTAGTGGTTTGGATATATATGAGCAGTTCTTC
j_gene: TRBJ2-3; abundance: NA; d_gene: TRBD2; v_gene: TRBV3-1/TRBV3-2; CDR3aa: CASSQDKRGGKYF; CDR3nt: TGTGCCAGCAGCCAAGATAAGCGGGGGGGCAAGTATTTT
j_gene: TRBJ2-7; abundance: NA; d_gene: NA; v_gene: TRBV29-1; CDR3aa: CSGGGEYEQYF; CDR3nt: TGCAGCGGAGGGGGGGAATACGAGCAGTACTTC
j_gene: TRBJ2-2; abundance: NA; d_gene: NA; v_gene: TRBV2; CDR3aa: CASSEVRGTGELFF; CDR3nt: TGTGCCAGCAGTGAAGTCCGGGGGACCGGGGAGCTGTTTTTT
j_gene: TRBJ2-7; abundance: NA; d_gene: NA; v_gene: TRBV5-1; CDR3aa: CASSLDTGSPYEQYF; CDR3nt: TGCGCCAGCAGCTTGGATACAGGATCACCATACGAGCAGTACTTC
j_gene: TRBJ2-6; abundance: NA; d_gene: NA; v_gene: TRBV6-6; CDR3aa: CASSHRGLGANVLTF; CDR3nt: TGTGCCAGCAGCCACAGGGGACTTGGGGCCAACGTCCTGACTTTC
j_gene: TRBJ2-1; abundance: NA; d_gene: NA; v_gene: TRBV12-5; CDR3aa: CASGLVQGFSYNEQFF; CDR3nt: TGTGCTAGTGGTTTAGTCCAGGGCTTCTCCTACAATGAGCAGTTCTTC
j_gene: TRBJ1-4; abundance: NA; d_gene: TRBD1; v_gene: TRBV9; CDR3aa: CASSATGALSEKLFF; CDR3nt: TGTGCCAGCAGCGCTACAGGGGCCCTTAGTGAAAAACTGTTTTTT
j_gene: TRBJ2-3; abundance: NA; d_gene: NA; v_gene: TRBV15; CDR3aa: CATSRVTSLLDTQYF; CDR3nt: TGTGCCACCAGCAGAGTAACTAGCCTGCTTGATACGCAGTATTTT
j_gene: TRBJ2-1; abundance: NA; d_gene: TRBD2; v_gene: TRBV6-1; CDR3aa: CASSDVGLAGGSEQFF; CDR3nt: TGTGCCAGCAGTGACGTCGGGCTAGCGGGAGGATCTGAGCAGTTCTTC